The sequence of this TCR beta chain was determined in a study of CD8 T cells in ankylosing spondylitis. Study results and caveats: Ankylosing spondylitis blood seemed to carry a telltale TCR beta motif made of eight highly homologous variants. Researchers reportedly found disease-linked clones significantly enriched in matched ankylosing spondylitis synovial fluid. Some of these motif variants have turned up before, in reports on reactive arthritis synovial fluid and blood. In peripheral blood, disease-linked CD8+ clones occurred at relatively low frequencies.

TCRdb re-called the 5' RACE reads with MiXCR, one entry per CDR3 protein. The table has 200,000 to 250,000 distinct CDR3 sequences, over 9.5% seen once. CDR1 SQVTM and CDR2 ANQGSEA come from the germline V gene. The V segment lost 5 bases and the J segment 8 bases; nucleotides outside the gene matches: 9. The CDR3 has 13 residues. The table lists this clonotype with a few counts. What it binds is unknown. The clonotype comes from a male donor with ankylosing spondylitis or in good health (not recorded which). The specimen was blood, either unsorted or a sorted T cell fraction (not recorded which). The chain has TRBV29-1 and TRBJ1-2; the match to TRBD1 covers 9 bases. The CDR3 loop reads CSVLGQGSWGYTF. The CDR3 DNA is TGCAGCGTTCTTGGACAGGGGTCTTGGGGCTACACCTTC. The complete variable domain, with remaining parts taken from reference TRBV29-1 and TRBJ1-2, reads SAVISQKPSRDICQRGTSLTIQCQVDSQVTMMFWYRQQPGQSLTLIATANQGSEATYESGFVIDKFPISRPNLTFSTLTVSNMSPEDSSIYLCSVLGQGSWGYTFGSGTRLTVV.